Listed here are 22 T cell receptor beta chains from one sample, sequenced in a study of cytomegalovirus exposure and HLA in healthy donors. 60 Vbeta and 13 Jbeta primers were used in PCR. The repertoire was sequenced with immunoSEQ multiplex PCR; TCRdb's copy has only in-frame clones and lacks some. The sample lists around 150,000 clones, just over 70% occurring once. Specimen: PBMCs. Source of these receptors: a man between 18 and 29 years old in good health and CMV-seropositive.

The chain joins TRBV29-1 to TRBJ1-6; a possible D gene is TRBD1 (5 bases). Germline V gene sequence: CDR1 SQVTM, CDR2 ANQGSEA. This CDR3 is 13 amino acids long. V was shortened by 5 bases and J by 9 bases, with 14 bases between the two germline ends. In DNA, the CDR3 is TGCAGCGTTTGTGAGGGGCGGGGTTCACCCCTCCACTTT. It codes for CSVCEGRGSPLHF.

The chain uses TRBV27 and TRBJ1-2, with 9 bases fitting TRBD1. The ends lost 6 bases at V and 6 bases at J; junction bases unmatched: 17. Germline V gene lookup returns CDR1 MNHEY and CDR2 SMNVEV (reference sequence). This CDR3 contains 17 residues. The CDR3: CASSAAPGTGSYDGYTF. The CDR3 DNA is TGTGCCAGCAGCGCCGCTCCGGGGACAGGGAGTTATGATGGCTACACCTTC.

V usage is TRBV11-2 and J usage is TRBJ2-7; D may be TRBD1 (6 bases). Trimming removed 6 bases at V and 4 bases at J, with 13 bases between. CDR3 length equals 13 residues. CDR1 is SGHAT and CDR2 is FQNNGV in the germline V gene. In nucleotides, the CDR3 is TGTGCCAGCAGTTCCCAACAGGGTTACGAGCAGTACGTC. It specifies CASSSQQGYEQYV.

The rearrangement joins TRBV9 to TRBJ2-2; 7 bases fit TRBD2. Germline-derived CDR1 and CDR2 are SGDLS and YYNGEE. The CDR3 is made up of 16 amino acids. V lost 4 bases to trimming and J lost 0 bases; unmatched junction nucleotides: 6. CDR3 sequence reads: CASSTPSGANTGELFF. Written as DNA, the CDR3 is TGTGCCAGCAGCACCCCTAGCGGCGCGAACACCGGGGAGCTGTTTTTT.

CDR3 sequence (DNA): TGTGCCAGCAGTTTGGGACAGGGGGGAACTAATGAAAAACTGTTTTTT. It is translated as CASSLGQGGTNEKLFF. The V gene is TRBV27, the J gene TRBJ1-4; 11 bases map to TRBD1. CDR1 MNHEY and CDR2 SMNVEV come from the germline V gene (reference sequence). This CDR3 has 16 residues. Trimming removed 3 bases from V and 1 base from J; junction bases left unmatched: 1.

V usage is TRBV2 and J usage is TRBJ1-6; D may be TRBD1 (5 bases). CDR1 and CDR2 (germline): SNHLY, FYNNEI. Deletions cut 3 bases from V and 0 bases from J, with 9 bases between. This CDR3 has 16 amino acids. Here the CDR3 DNA reads TGTGCCAGCAGTGATGGGGGGAGCTCCTATAATTCACCCCTCCACTTT. Amino acids: CASSDGGSSYNSPLHF.

This chain connects TRBV6-5 to TRBJ2-7, with a possible D match to TRBD2 (7 bases). The CDR3 contains 13 residues. V was pared by 0 bases and J by 6 bases, with 9 bases between. In germline, CDR1 is MNHEY, CDR2 SVGAGI. Here the CDR3 DNA reads TGTGCCAGCAGTTACTCAGGGGGGGCCGAGCAGTACGTC. This translates into CASSYSGGAEQYV.

V usage is TRBV5-4 and J usage is TRBJ2-5; TRBD2 agrees at 12 bases. After removal of 4 bases from V and 4 bases from J, the junction contained 8 bases not matched to a gene. The CDR3 is made up of 16 amino acids. CDR1 is SGHNT and CDR2 is YYREEE in the germline V gene (reference sequence). The CDR3 region is CASSPGLAGRPETQYF. The DNA of the CDR3 is TGTGCCAGCAGCCCTGGACTAGCGGGAAGACCAGAGACCCAGTACTTC.

The chain couples TRBV5-4 to TRBJ2-1; 7 nucleotides match TRBD2. Looked up from germline, CDR1 is SGHNT and CDR2 is YYREEE (reference sequence). The V gene end was trimmed by 0 bases and the J gene end by 5 bases; junction bases not matched to a gene: 5. This CDR3 spans 15 amino acids. The CDR3 bases are TGTGCCAGCAGCTTGGCGGTCGGGGGGAACAATGAGCAGTTCTTC. It yields the protein CASSLAVGGNNEQFF.

The V and J genes are TRBV6-5 and TRBJ2-2; unclear D gene. The ends were cut back, 5 bases at V and 6 bases at J, with 7 bases in the middle. Germline V gene sequence: CDR1 MNHEY, CDR2 SVGAGI. The CDR3 totals 12 residues. This chain's CDR3 is CASSQDSGELFF. CDR3 nucleotides: TGTGCCAGCAGTCAAGACTCCGGGGAGCTGTTTTTT.

The chain carries TRBV2 and TRBJ1-2; D not resolved. CDR1 is SNHLY, CDR2 FYNNEI, per germline. Trimming removed 4 bases from V and 1 base from J, with 7 bases in between. CDR3 length equals 13 residues. The CDR3 loop reads CASSVSSNYGYTF. In DNA, the CDR3 is TGTGCCAGCAGTGTTAGCAGTAACTATGGCTACACCTTC.

The rearrangement joins TRBV10-3 to TRBJ2-3; 9 bases agree with TRBD2. CDR1 and CDR2 (germline): ENHRY, SYGVKD. Losses at the gene ends were 5 bases for V and 1 base for J; bases not matched to a gene: 4. There are 15 residues in the CDR3. CDR3 sequence: CAISPIAGGTDTQYF. The CDR3 DNA reads TGTGCCATCAGTCCAATAGCGGGGGGCACAGATACGCAGTATTTT.

This chain connects TRBV28 to TRBJ1-1, with TRBD1 as a possible D gene (6 bases). Trimming cost V 5 bases and J 2 bases, with 15 bases left between them. This CDR3 is 15 amino acids long. Germline assignment: CDR1 MDHEN and CDR2 SYDVKM. The CDR3: CASSPWTEVNTEAFF. The CDR3 DNA is TGTGCCAGCAGTCCCTGGACAGAGGTAAACACTGAAGCTTTCTTT. Full variable domain (outside the CDR3, taken from reference TRBV28 and TRBJ1-1): DVKVTQSSRYLVKRTGEKVFLECVQDMDHENMFWYRQDPGLGLRLIYFSYDVKMKEKGDIPEGYSVSREKKERFSLILESASTNQTSMYLCASSPWTEVNTEAFFGQGTRLTVV.

This rearrangement joins TRBV6-6 to TRBJ1-3; D is perhaps TRBD1 (5 bases). This CDR3 has 14 amino acids. Trimming left V 0 bases short and J 8 bases short, with 11 bases between. Germline-derived CDR1 and CDR2 are MNHNY and SVGAGI (reference sequence). The CDR3 DNA reads TGTGCCAGCAGTTACTCAGGGGATAGAGACACCATATATTTT. It is translated as CASSYSGDRDTIYF.

The chain employs TRBV9 and TRBJ2-3, with TRBD2 matching 10 bases. V trimming: 4 bases; J trimming: 5 bases; junction bases outside the gene matches: 7. Per the germline V gene, CDR1 is SGDLS and CDR2 is YYNGEE. The CDR3 is 15 amino acids. The CDR3 DNA is TGTGCCAGCAGCCCCCGAGGACTAGCGGTAGATACGCAGTATTTT. Protein: CASSPRGLAVDTQYF.

This sequence joins TRBV5-1 and TRBJ2-5; 8 bases agree with TRBD2. V was pared by 1 base and J by 4 bases, with 3 bases of the junction left unmatched. Germline CDR1 is SGHRS and CDR2 is YFSETQ. The CDR3 is 14 residues long. The CDR3 loop reads CASSLSLAGETQYF. CDR3 coding DNA: TGCGCCAGCAGCTTGTCTCTAGCGGGAGAGACCCAGTACTTC.

The V call is TRBV6-1, the J call TRBJ2-4, with D possibly TRBD2 on 6 matching bases. Germline CDR1 reads MNHNS; CDR2 reads SASEGT. Trimming left V 6 bases short and J 3 bases short, with 9 bases between. This CDR3 has 13 residues. CDR3: CASRPGLKNIQYF. The DNA of the CDR3 is TGTGCCAGCAGGCCGGGACTCAAAAACATTCAGTACTTC.

The V call is TRBV6-5, the J call TRBJ1-3, with 8 bases matching TRBD1. Germline V gives CDR1 MNHEY, CDR2 SVGAGI. CDR3 length: 15 residues. With V trimmed by 5 bases and J by 3 bases, 6 bases remained unmatched. This chain's CDR3 is CASSARTGFGNTIYF. The CDR3 coding sequence is TGTGCCAGCAGTGCAAGGACAGGGTTTGGAAACACCATATATTTT.

This clone was picked up one time. The rearrangement uses TRBV10-2 and TRBJ2-5; D might be TRBD2 (5 bases). V lost 6 bases and J lost 4, with 21 bases in between. Looked up from germline, CDR1 is WSHSY and CDR2 is SAAADI. CDR3 length equals 16 residues. CDR3 in amino acids: CASRASDNPGGETQYF. DNA for the CDR3: TGCGCCAGCAGGGCCAGCGACAATCCAGGAGGAGAGACCCAGTACTTC.

The rearrangement links TRBV20-1 to TRBJ1-1; D not certain. The germline V gene encodes CDR1 DFQATT and CDR2 SNEGSKA (reference sequence). V was cut by 6 bases and J by 10 bases, with 6 bases left in between. The CDR3 has 8 amino acids. CDR3 bases: TGCAGTGCGAGCCCAGCTTTCTTT. Its protein is CSASPAFF.

This clone was seen a few times. V and J are TRBV7-2 and TRBJ2-1, with 10 positions matching TRBD1. CDR1 is SGHTA, CDR2 FQGNSA, per germline. V shed 3 bases and J 5 bases; nucleotides not matched to a gene: 4. The CDR3 sequence is 15 residues long. The CDR3 DNA sequence: TGTGCCAGCAGCTTTCCGGGACAGGGGAACAATGAGCAGTTCTTC. Its translation is CASSFPGQGNNEQFF.

The chain couples TRBV13 to TRBJ1-6; TRBD1 matches at 7 bases. Germline V gives CDR1 PRHDT, CDR2 FYEKMQ (reference sequence). Unmatched junction bases numbered 8, after V lost 2 bases and J lost 7 bases. This CDR3 comprises 16 residues. The CDR3, as DNA: TGTGCCAGCAGCTTAAATGCTAGACAGGGAAATTCACCCCTCCACTTT. This codes for CASSLNARQGNSPLHF.